Sequencing of this TCR beta chain was carried out in a study of blood T cells in healthy people across ages (dated by TCRdb to about 2015). Some background on the complete study: In model experiments, template switching captured about one uniquely barcoded TCR beta cDNA molecule for every two T cells. For two donors (one aged 18 to 30 and one aged 80 or older), the study analyzed two additional independent replicas of 1 million unique cDNA reads from the same blood draw. To avoid experimental bias, donors of different ages were distributed randomly across sequencing lanes. The donors were divided into four age groups: young (average 16 years), middle-aged (approximately 42), aged (62) and long-lived (around 80). Using deep sequencing normalized with unique cDNA molecular identifiers, the study measured how TCR beta repertoire diversity changes with age.

Libraries were built with 5' RACE. Sequencing used an Illumina HiSeq 2500. A second PCR of roughly 6 to 12 cycles was run with a J-beta primer mix and a sample-barcoded 5' primer. A unique molecular identifier was introduced onto each TCR beta cDNA molecule by a template-switch 5' adaptor carrying 12 random nucleotides. Each sample yielded at least 2.5 million CDR3-containing paired-end reads. All of the RNA was converted into first-strand cDNA using the Mint cDNA synthesis kit, with a TRBC-specific oligonucleotide serving as the primer. After uracil-DNA glycosylase treatment, a first 18-cycle PCR used universal primers M1SS and BC2_uni_R on all cDNA. Under the source paper's analysis protocol: For normalization, 1 million high-quality reads were randomly selected from each sample, with every read carrying a distinct molecular identifier. Instead of being binned into consensus sequences, reads that shared molecular identifiers were thrown out. MiTCR, run with a Q25 quality threshold and the strictest error-elimination algorithm, handled CDR3 identification, clonotype clustering and error correction. Lower-bound total TCR beta diversity was estimated with a nonparametric unseen species model using Euler transformation. TCRdb cleaned the public reads at Q25 with fastp, built clones with MiXCR and kept in-frame beta chains. Here each entry gathers all rows of one CDR3 protein and keeps the most common genes and DNA. The V and J calls and clone size come from TCRdb's table, not from the authors' own analysis. The sample table holds about 730,000 distinct CDR3 sequences, of which more than 40% were seen once. The top ten clones comprise 20% to 25% of the sample.

The 35 to 40 donors, aged 6 to 90 years, were systemically healthy Caucasian individuals from Russia. Each donor gave around 9 milliliters of peripheral blood, collected into EDTA-treated Vacutainer tubes. Ficoll-Paque density-gradient centrifugation was used to isolate PBMCs, with at least 6.5 million per sample. Total RNA was extracted from PBMCs with Trizol reagent, with at least 6 micrograms obtained per sample. For every donor, flow cytometry on a PBMC aliquot measured the percentage of naive CD45RAhigh/CD27high T cells. The study at large found these results: A strong correlation was found between observed TCR beta diversity and the percentage of naive T cells measured by flow cytometry. Since profiling was done on bulk unsorted PBMCs, naive and antigen-experienced compartments could not be conclusively compared. Compared with the aged group, the long-lived group had more naive CD4+ T cells, fewer expanded clones and increased TCR diversity, a pattern suggesting age selection. Estimates of total diversity based on one million sequenced T cells were regarded as lower bounds and as underestimates. Observed TCR beta diversity per million T cells fell roughly linearly with age, and a significant reduction was already apparent by age roughly 40. Donor CMV infection status was unknown, potentially confounding age-related changes in expanded clonotypes.

This clonotype was seen only a few times. The target of this receptor is not known. Base qualities are not recorded, but no much larger clone differs from it by a single base. This clonotype was sampled from a woman in her sixties or seventies in good health. The sequencing sample was made of blood.

CDR3 loop: CASSQVVNTGELFF. DNA sequence: TGTGCCAGCAGCCAAGTGGTCAACACCGGGGAGCTGTTTTTT. Rearrangement joined TRBV3-1 to TRBJ2-2; the D gene cannot be named for sure. The germline V gene (reference sequence) supplies CDR1 LGHDT and CDR2 YNNKEL. The CDR3 spans 14 residues, from the cysteine through the phenylalanine. The read is trimmed to its CDR3 DNA, 42 bases read in frame from base 1. V was cut back by 1 base and J by 2 bases, leaving a gap of 5 bases between them.